These 29 T cell receptor beta chains originate from one sample sequenced in a study of cytomegalovirus exposure and HLA in healthy donors. The primer mix had 60 Vbeta and 13 Jbeta primers. Profiled with immunoSEQ multiplex PCR; TCRdb holds only in-frame clones, not every one. In all, the sample yields 65,000 to 85,000 clones. The sample taken for sequencing was PBMCs. All receptors derive from a woman in her thirties in good health and CMV-seronegative.

The chain combines TRBV5-1 with TRBJ1-1; no definite D call. Looked up from germline, CDR1 is SGHRS and CDR2 is YFSETQ. This CDR3 has 13 amino acids. Trimming cost V 5 bases and J 1 base, with 9 bases left between them. CDR3 coding DNA: TGCGCCAGCAGTCGTCGGGAGAACACTGAAGCTTTCTTT. Protein product: CASSRRENTEAFF.

The chain is built from TRBV27 and TRBJ2-1; TRBD2 aligns across 11 bases. This CDR3 comprises 15 residues. J gave up 6 bases and V 6 bases, and 7 bases lay outside the gene matches. Germline assignment: CDR1 MNHEY and CDR2 SMNVEV (reference sequence). The DNA for the CDR3 is TGTGCCAGCAGCATGGGGACTAGCGGTACCAATGAGCAGTTCTTC. Translating it yields CASSMGTSGTNEQFF.

This chain connects TRBV19 to TRBJ1-1; D unclear. V gave up 5 bases and J gave up 4 bases, with 14 bases separating them. The CDR3 spans 14 residues. Germline V gene sequence: CDR1 LNHDA, CDR2 SQIVND (reference sequence). The CDR3 reads CASSLTERSTEAFF. The CDR3 DNA is TGTGCCAGTAGTCTTACGGAGCGAAGCACTGAAGCTTTCTTT.

The rearrangement links TRBV6-1 to TRBJ1-5; unclear D gene. V was clipped by 6 bases and J by 7 bases, with 13 bases between them. Germline V gene lookup returns CDR1 MNHNS and CDR2 SASEGT. The length of the CDR3 is 13 residues. CDR3 bases: TGTGCCAGCAGACTAACCATTCCCCAGCCCCAGCATTTT. Residues: CASRLTIPQPQHF.

V and J are TRBV4-2 and TRBJ2-7, with 9 bases aligning to TRBD2. The V gene end was trimmed by 1 base and the J gene end by 2 bases; junction bases not matched to a gene: 9. This CDR3 spans 17 amino acids. Germline V lookup: CDR1 LGHNA, CDR2 YNFKEQ. For the CDR3, the DNA is TGTGCCAGCAGCCAAGCGGAGGCTAGCGGGGTTACCTACGAGCAGTACTTC. Translating gives CASSQAEASGVTYEQYF.

The genes are TRBV7-2 and TRBJ1-1; TRBD1 aligns across 10 bases. Germline V lookup: CDR1 SGHTA, CDR2 FQGNSA. Trimming took 3 bases from V and 10 from J; bases not matched to a gene: 11. This CDR3 spans 15 amino acids. The CDR3 DNA sequence: TGTGCCAGCAGCTTTCCCGGGACAGGGGAGGGGCGAGCTTTCTTT. It yields the protein CASSFPGTGEGRAFF.

The chain couples TRBV4-2 to TRBJ2-1, with 7 positions matching TRBD1. The CDR3 sequence is 19 residues long. V was pared by 0 bases and J by 7 bases, with 18 bases of the junction left unmatched. Germline lookup yields CDR1 LGHNA and CDR2 YNFKEQ. The DNA of the CDR3 is TGTGCCAGCAGCCAAGATCGTAGGGGGCGCCTAGCTAGGGGGAATGAGCAGTTCTTC. Protein product: CASSQDRRGRLARGNEQFF.

The rearrangement uses TRBV7-6 and TRBJ2-3, with unresolved D. The V gene lost 5 bases and the J gene lost 4 bases, with 10 bases spanning the gap. Germline CDR1 and CDR2: SGHVS and FNYEAQ. This CDR3 has 13 residues. CDR3 nucleotides: TGTGCCAGCAGCCCCCTGATAGCAGATACGCAGTATTTT. This encodes CASSPLIADTQYF.

The CDR3 loop is CASSQAPGQGDYEQFF. As DNA, the CDR3 is TGCGCCAGCAGCCAGGCCCCAGGACAGGGGGATTATGAGCAGTTCTTC. This chain uses TRBV4-3 with TRBJ2-1, with 10 bases fitting TRBD1. The germline V gene has CDR1 LGHNA and CDR2 YSLEER. V lost 3 bases to trimming and J lost 8 bases; unmatched junction nucleotides: 10. CDR3 length: 16 amino acids.

The rearrangement joins TRBV6-1 to TRBJ2-7, with 9 bases that match TRBD2. The CDR3 covers 14 residues. The germline V gene encodes CDR1 MNHNS and CDR2 SASEGT. Trimming took 4 bases from V and 4 from J; bases not matched to a gene: 5. For the CDR3, the DNA is TGTGCCAGCAGTGCCAGCGGGAGGACGTACGAGCAGTACTTC. It translates to CASSASGRTYEQYF.

The rearrangement links TRBV6-1 to TRBJ1-1; no clear D gene. The CDR3 covers 17 residues. Per germline, CDR1 MNHNS and CDR2 SASEGT. V lost 1 base and J 1 base, leaving 16 bases between the germline ends. The CDR3 sequence: CASSEGAGALGNTEAFF. The CDR3 DNA is TGTGCCAGCAGTGAAGGGGCGGGTGCCCTAGGGAACACTGAAGCTTTCTTT.

The V gene is TRBV9, the J gene TRBJ1-1, with D uncertain. The CDR3 is made up of 14 amino acids. The V gene's germline CDR1 is SGDLS and CDR2 YYNGEE. V gave up 1 base and J gave up 4 bases, with 11 bases separating them. Written as DNA, the CDR3 is TGTGCCAGCAGCGTATTTGGAGGGAGCACTGAAGCTTTCTTT. This translates into CASSVFGGSTEAFF.

The chain employs TRBV6-6 and TRBJ1-2; no clear D gene. Per germline, CDR1 MNHNY and CDR2 SVGAGI (reference sequence). V lost 7 bases and J 6 bases, leaving 9 bases between the germline ends. The CDR3 sequence is 11 residues long. The CDR3 region has the DNA TGTGCCAGCATTGGGCAAAATGGCTACACCTTC. It yields the protein CASIGQNGYTF.

The chain joins TRBV30 to TRBJ1-5, with TRBD1 matching 8 bases. After removal of 7 bases from V and 3 bases from J, the junction contained 2 bases not matched to a gene. CDR3 length: 12 residues. From germline, CDR1 is GTSNPN and CDR2 SVGIG (reference sequence). CDR3 loop: CAFRGPNQPQHF. DNA for the CDR3: TGTGCCTTCAGGGGGCCCAATCAGCCCCAGCATTTT.

The rearrangement links TRBV4-1 to TRBJ1-2; D is unresolved. The germline V gene encodes CDR1 MGHRA and CDR2 YSYEKL. This CDR3 is built from 14 residues. Deletions cut 1 base from V and 4 bases from J, with 10 bases between. For the CDR3, the DNA is TGCGCCAGCAGCCAAGGAAACAGCGGCTATGGCTACACCTTC. This encodes CASSQGNSGYGYTF.

The V and J genes are TRBV7-6 and TRBJ2-3; D might be TRBD2 (6 bases). Germline CDR1 is SGHVS and CDR2 is FNYEAQ. Deletions cut 5 bases from V and 6 bases from J, with 9 bases between. The CDR3 totals 12 residues. CDR3 DNA sequence: TGTGCCAGCAGCCCACGGGAGGATACGCAGTATTTT. It yields the protein CASSPREDTQYF.

The genes are TRBV4-1 and TRBJ2-5, with D perhaps matching TRBD1 (6 bases). With 4 bases removed from V and 5 bases from J, the gap between germline ends came to 17 bases. This CDR3 comprises 15 residues. The germline gives CDR1 MGHRA, CDR2 YSYEKL. The CDR3 DNA reads as TGCGCCAGCAGCCGAGACACAGGGACCGGTGAGACCCAGTACTTC. As protein: CASSRDTGTGETQYF.

J is TRBJ1-3 and V is TRBV19; 7 nucleotides agree with TRBD1. V dropped 6 bases and J dropped 0; count of bases not matched to a gene: 5. Germline loops: CDR1 LNHDA, CDR2 SQIVND (reference sequence). There are 15 residues in the CDR3. CDR3 sequence reads: CASSIGTVSGNTIYF. The DNA for the CDR3 is TGTGCCAGTAGCATTGGGACAGTCTCTGGAAACACCATATATTTT.

This rearrangement joins TRBV4-3 to TRBJ2-1; TRBD1 matches at 7 bases. After removal of 0 bases from V and 7 bases from J, the junction contained 9 bases not matched to a gene. Germline values: CDR1 LGHNA, CDR2 YSLEER. This CDR3 spans 16 amino acids. CDR3 in amino acids: CASSQDRDSGYNEQFF. CDR3 DNA: TGCGCCAGCAGCCAAGACCGGGACAGTGGGTATAATGAGCAGTTCTTC.

The gene calls are TRBV27 and TRBJ1-1; TRBD1 matches 7 bases. This CDR3 has 15 amino acids. Germline CDR1 reads MNHEY; CDR2 reads SMNVEV (reference sequence). Losses at the gene ends were 4 bases for V and 3 bases for J; bases not matched to a gene: 8. The CDR3 region is CASSYNRGWDTEAFF. The CDR3 DNA reads TGTGCCAGCAGTTACAACAGGGGATGGGACACTGAAGCTTTCTTT.

The V gene is TRBV19, the J gene TRBJ1-1; D is possibly TRBD1 (5 bases). The CDR3 has 15 amino acids. Germline-derived CDR1 and CDR2 are LNHDA and SQIVND (reference sequence). Trimming cost V 7 bases and J 1 base, with 16 bases left between them. This CDR3 is CASKGAQFKNTEAFF. The CDR3 coding sequence is TGTGCCAGTAAAGGGGCACAGTTTAAGAACACTGAAGCTTTCTTT.

The rearrangement joins TRBV6-5 to TRBJ2-3, with a weak D call TRBD2 (5 bases). V was trimmed by 0 bases and J by 7 bases, leaving 8 bases between them. The CDR3 extends over 13 amino acids. Germline CDR1 and CDR2: MNHEY and SVGAGI. CDR3 nucleotides: TGTGCCAGCAGTTACTCCGGACTCCATACGCAGTATTTT. Amino acids: CASSYSGLHTQYF.

This chain uses TRBV6-5 with TRBJ1-2; 9 bases align to TRBD1. The V segment lost 6 bases and the J segment 8 bases; nucleotides outside the gene matches: 13. This CDR3 spans 15 amino acids. Germline assignment: CDR1 MNHEY and CDR2 SVGAGI. The DNA for the CDR3 is TGTGCCAGCAGCGCGACGGGACAGGGCGATGGGGGCTACACCTTC. It yields the protein CASSATGQGDGGYTF.

The V and J genes are TRBV19 and TRBJ2-2; unclear D gene. The CDR3 contains 14 residues. Germline CDR1 is LNHDA and CDR2 is SQIVND (reference sequence). The V and J ends lost 3 bases and 4 bases respectively, with 9 bases between them. CDR3: CASSIGVTTGELFF. DNA of the CDR3: TGTGCCAGTAGTATTGGAGTCACCACCGGGGAGCTGTTTTTT.

The chain joins TRBV28 to TRBJ1-2, with D unresolved. The CDR3 is made up of 12 amino acids. Germline values: CDR1 MDHEN, CDR2 SYDVKM. With 2 bases removed from V and 6 bases from J, the gap between germline ends came to 7 bases. In nucleotides, the CDR3 is TGTGCCAGCAGTTTAGGGCCGGATGGCTACACCTTC. Amino acid sequence: CASSLGPDGYTF.

The gene calls are TRBV5-1 and TRBJ1-2; TRBD1 matches 12 bases. V was pared by 4 bases and J by 8 bases, with 15 bases of the junction left unmatched. This CDR3 has 17 residues. The V gene's germline CDR1 is SGHRS and CDR2 YFSETQ. The CDR3 region is CASSHTSRDRGLGGYTF. The CDR3 coding sequence is TGCGCCAGCAGCCATACCAGCCGGGACAGGGGGCTCGGGGGCTACACCTTC.

CDR3 sequence (DNA): TGTGCCAGTAGTAGACAGGGGAATTCACCCCTCCACTTT. Translated: CASSRQGNSPLHF. The J gene is TRBJ1-6, the V gene TRBV19; TRBD1 agrees at 8 bases. Germline CDR1 LNHDA, CDR2 SQIVND (reference sequence). The CDR3 is 13 amino acids. The V and J ends lost 4 bases and 7 bases, in that order; junction bases with no gene match: 0.

The chain recombines TRBV9 with TRBJ2-3, with TRBD2 identical over 8 bases. This CDR3 contains 15 residues. J lost 3 bases, V lost 6 bases, and 9 bases had no gene match. The germline V gene has CDR1 SGDLS and CDR2 YYNGEE. CDR3 loop: CASNYGGVGTDTQYF. The CDR3 DNA is TGTGCCAGCAACTACGGGGGGGTCGGGACAGATACGCAGTATTTT.

This chain uses TRBV18 with TRBJ2-7; TRBD2 might be the D (6 bases). The CDR3 sequence is 16 residues long. V lost 1 base, J lost 0 bases, and 13 bases lay in between. CDR1 and CDR2 from the germline V gene are KGHSH and LQKENI. The CDR3 sequence is CASSPLIPRGSYEQYF. CDR3 coding DNA: TGTGCCAGCTCACCACTTATCCCGCGGGGCTCCTACGAGCAGTACTTC.